This TCR beta chain comes out of a study of beta chain features in type 1 diabetes. In its sample, this clone was seen a few times. The antigen remains unidentified. A single heparinised blood sample, averaging roughly 110 mL, was obtained per donor. Sorting based on CD45RO/CCR7/CD25/CD127/CD95/CD27 separated CD4+ naive, central memory, regulatory and stem cell-like memory cells. Purities over 98% were achieved in all sorted populations. Isolated RNA was reverse transcribed in full, so expressed TCRB transcripts were sequenced. TCRdb keeps only in-frame clones here, not all; method: immunoSEQ multiplex PCR. The top ten hold over 0.1% of the sample, which has about 650,000 clones, roughly an eighth seen once. The germline CDR1 and CDR2 sequences are MDHEN and SYDVKM. The germline V and J ends were trimmed by 3 bases and 3 bases, with 15 bases remaining between them. CDR3 length equals 15 residues. Overall study findings and caveats: Researchers reported that naive, central memory and Treg TCRB repertoires appeared more similar in patients than in healthy donors. Among all four CD4+ subsets, Type 1 diabetes patients had TCRB CDR3s that were moderately but significantly shorter.

This TCR was sampled from a man aged 25-45 years with type 1 diabetes. This chain joins TRBV28 and TRBJ2-7; a weak D match, TRBD2 (7 bases). The sample consisted of naive CD4+ T cells from blood. The CDR3 region is CASSFGGEGGYEQYF. In DNA, the CDR3 is TGTGCCAGCAGTTTTGGCGGGGAGGGGGGCTACGAGCAGTACTTC. Drawing the rest from reference TRBV28 and TRBJ2-7, the complete variable domain is DVKVTQSSRYLVKRTGEKVFLECVQDMDHENMFWYRQDPGLGLRLIYFSYDVKMKEKGDIPEGYSVSREKKERFSLILESASTNQTSMYLCASSFGGEGGYEQYFGPGTRLTVT.